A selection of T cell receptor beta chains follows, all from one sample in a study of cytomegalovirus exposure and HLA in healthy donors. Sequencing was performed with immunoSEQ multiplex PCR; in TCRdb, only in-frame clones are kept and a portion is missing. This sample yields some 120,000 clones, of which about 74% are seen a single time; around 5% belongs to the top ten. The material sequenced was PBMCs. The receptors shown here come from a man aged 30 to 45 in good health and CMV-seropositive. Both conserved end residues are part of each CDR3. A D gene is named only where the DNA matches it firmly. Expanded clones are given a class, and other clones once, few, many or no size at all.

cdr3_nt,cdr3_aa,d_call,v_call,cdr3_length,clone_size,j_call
TGTGCCAGCAGCGCCGTCGCAGGGGCCACCGGGGAGCTGTTTTTT,CASSAVAGATGELFF,NA,TRBV9,15,NA,TRBJ2-2
TGTGCCAGCAGGCCATCAGGTAATCAGCCCCAGCATTTT,CASRPSGNQPQHF,NA,TRBV6-1,13,NA,TRBJ1-5
TGCGCCAGCAGCCCTTCGAGGGGGCCCCCGGGGTTGTCTGGGGCCAACGTCCTGACTTTC,CASSPSRGPPGLSGANVLTF,TRBD1,TRBV4-1,20,NA,TRBJ2-6
TGTGCCAGCAGCCCGTGGGGGGGACCCCTCCACTTT,CASSPWGGPLHF,NA,TRBV7-2,12,NA,TRBJ1-6
TGTGCCAGCAGCTATAGCGGACTAGCGGGAGTTGATACGCAGTATTTT,CASSYSGLAGVDTQYF,TRBD2,TRBV11-2,16,NA,TRBJ2-3
TGTGCCAGTAGTATGGGACTAGCGGGGGGCCAAGAGACCCAGTACTTC,CASSMGLAGGQETQYF,TRBD2,TRBV19,16,NA,TRBJ2-5
TGTGCCAGCAGTCCGGTCGGGGGGAGCACTGAAGCTTTCTTT,CASSPVGGSTEAFF,NA,TRBV27,14,NA,TRBJ1-1
TGTGCCAGCAGAGGTCGGCTAGCGGTCCCTCGGGAGCAGTACTTC,CASRGRLAVPREQYF,TRBD2,TRBV2,15,NA,TRBJ2-7
TGTGTCACTAGCGGGAGCTCCTACAATGAGCAGTTCTTC,CVTSGSSYNEQFF,TRBD2,TRBV7-2,13,NA,TRBJ2-1
TGTGCCAGCAGCGTAGACGCTAGCGGGCTCCCAGATACGCAGTATTTT,CASSVDASGLPDTQYF,TRBD2,TRBV9,16,once,TRBJ2-3
TGTGCCAGCACTCGGGTCGAACACGCGGATACGCAGTATTTT,CASTRVEHADTQYF,NA,TRBV2,14,once,TRBJ2-3
TGTGCCAGTAGCGCGGCCGACAGGGGCGCGGGCAGCAATCAGCCCCAGCATTTT,CASSAADRGAGSNQPQHF,TRBD1,TRBV19,18,NA,TRBJ1-5
TGTGCCAGCTCACCGACCACGGAGAACTATGGCTACACCTTC,CASSPTTENYGYTF,NA,TRBV18,14,once,TRBJ1-2
TGTGCTAGTGCCCCATCGGGGGTTGACATTCAGTACTTC,CASAPSGVDIQYF,NA,TRBV12-5,13,once,TRBJ2-4
TGTGCCAGCAGCTCAACCGGGACAGTCTATGGCGCTTTCTTT,CASSSTGTVYGAFF,TRBD1,TRBV7-9,14,few,TRBJ1-1
TGTGCCAGCAGTGTTTACAGGGGCAACACCGGGGAGCTGTTTTTT,CASSVYRGNTGELFF,TRBD1,TRBV28,15,once,TRBJ2-2
TGTGCCAGCAGCCCTACCGTAATGAACACTGAAGCTTTCTTT,CASSPTVMNTEAFF,NA,TRBV5-4,14,NA,TRBJ1-1
TGCGCCAGCAGCCAAGCAGGTTTCATCTTCCGGACAACAAGCGATGGCTACACCTTC,CASSQAGFIFRTTSDGYTF,NA,TRBV4-1,19,NA,TRBJ1-2
TGCGCCAGCAGCCAAGATCAAGGGGGCTTTTACAATGAGCAGTTCTTC,CASSQDQGGFYNEQFF,TRBD1,TRBV4-3,16,NA,TRBJ2-1
TGTGCCAGCAGTGGACGAGGGGGCGGCCAGCCCCAGCATTTT,CASSGRGGGQPQHF,TRBD1,TRBV28,14,NA,TRBJ1-5
TGTGCCAGCAGCGTGGGGGCGGCGAACACCGGGGAGCTGTTTTTT,CASSVGAANTGELFF,NA,TRBV4-2,15,NA,TRBJ2-2
TGTGCCAGCAGTTACTTCGACCGAGGGGGGGGAGAGACCCAGTACTTC,CASSYFDRGGGETQYF,NA,TRBV6-5,16,NA,TRBJ2-5
TGTGCCAGCAGTCCCCGGGACAGGGGGCCGTACGAGCAGTACTTC,CASSPRDRGPYEQYF,TRBD1,TRBV6-6,15,few,TRBJ2-7
TGTGCCAGCAGCTCGCGGACTAGCGGGGTCCACGAGCAGTACTTC,CASSSRTSGVHEQYF,TRBD2,TRBV7-9,15,NA,TRBJ2-7
TGCGCCAGCAGCAGTTCAGGGGGCGGGACTGAAGCTTTCTTT,CASSSSGGGTEAFF,TRBD1,TRBV5-1,14,NA,TRBJ1-1
TGTGCCAGCAGTGGGACAGTGCCCGGCGAGCAGTACTTC,CASSGTVPGEQYF,NA,TRBV25-1,13,once,TRBJ2-7
TGTGCCAGCAGCCCCCGGCAGGGGGCTAGCTACGAGCAGTACTTC,CASSPRQGASYEQYF,TRBD1,TRBV7-9,15,NA,TRBJ2-7
TGTGCCAGCAGTTTCCCTGCTAACTATGGCTACACCTTC,CASSFPANYGYTF,NA,TRBV28,13,NA,TRBJ1-2
TGTGCCAGCAGTGCCGGGACAGGGGGCCGAACTGAAGCTTTCTTT,CASSAGTGGRTEAFF,TRBD1,TRBV9,15,NA,TRBJ1-1
TGTGCCAGCAGCCCGGACAGGGACGACGAGCAGTACTTC,CASSPDRDDEQYF,TRBD1,TRBV7-3,13,NA,TRBJ2-7
TGTGCCAGTCGCCCCTTAGATGGGGGGACTGAAGCTTTCTTT,CASRPLDGGTEAFF,NA,TRBV19,14,NA,TRBJ1-1
TGTGCCAGCAGCTTTTCGGGGGATCAGCCCCAGCATTTT,CASSFSGDQPQHF,NA,TRBV7-9,13,few,TRBJ1-5
TGTGCCAGCAGTTACAATACAGGCTTCTCTGGAAACACCATATATTTT,CASSYNTGFSGNTIYF,NA,TRBV6-6,16,NA,TRBJ1-3
TGTGCCAGCAGTGCTGAGACCACCGGGACTAGACGGGATACGCAGTATTTT,CASSAETTGTRRDTQYF,TRBD2,TRBV25-1,17,once,TRBJ2-3
TGTGCCAGCAGCTTTAAGGGGGCGCCTAACTATGGCTACACCTTC,CASSFKGAPNYGYTF,TRBD1,TRBV5-4,15,NA,TRBJ1-2
TGTGCCAGCAGTGAAGCGGGGGGCGGGAGCACTGAAGCTTTCTTT,CASSEAGGGSTEAFF,NA,TRBV25-1,15,NA,TRBJ1-1
TGTGCCAGCAGTCCGACAGATACAGACACTGAAGCTTTCTTT,CASSPTDTDTEAFF,NA,TRBV27,14,NA,TRBJ1-1
TGCGCCAGCAGCTGGGGACAGGGGCCCTACGAGCAGTACTTC,CASSWGQGPYEQYF,TRBD1,TRBV10-1,14,few,TRBJ2-7
TGTGCCAGTAGTACTCAACCAGGTATCAATGAGCAGTTCTTC,CASSTQPGINEQFF,NA,TRBV19,14,NA,TRBJ2-1
TGCAGCGTTGGAGGGGGTGGCTACACCTTC,CSVGGGGYTF,NA,TRBV29-1,10,NA,TRBJ1-2